These T cell receptor beta chains were read from a single sample in a study of shared clonotypes between healthy human individuals. The protocol was immunoSEQ multiplex PCR, while the TCRdb copy is restricted to in-frame clones and leaves out a portion. The data show around 700,000 clones, about 74% seen once. Specimen: memory CD4+ T cells sorted from blood. These receptors all stem from a woman aged 30 to 39 in good health. Both conserved end residues are part of each CDR3. Each record gives: D gene, clone size, J gene, V gene, CDR3 DNA, CDR3 protein. A D gene is named only where the DNA matches it firmly. Some rows mark clone size as missing; the rest say once, few, many or name a class of expanded clone.

.,.,TRBJ1-4,TRBV30,TGTGCCTGGAGTGTACAGGTACTAAATGAAAAACTGTTTTTT,CAWSVQVLNEKLFF
.,.,TRBJ2-2,TRBV6-6,TGTGCCAGCAGTTCCAACACCGGGGAGCTGTTTTTT,CASSSNTGELFF
TRBD1,.,TRBJ1-2,TRBV6-1,TGTGCCAGCAGCCAGGGGGCCCACGGCTATGGCTACACCTTC,CASSQGAHGYGYTF
.,.,TRBJ1-5,TRBV6-5,TGTGCCAGCAGTCTGGGGGAGGATCAGCCCCAGCATTTT,CASSLGEDQPQHF
TRBD2,few,TRBJ2-1,TRBV10-1,TGCGCCAGCAGTGCTAGCGGGGGCTACAATGAGCAGTTCTTC,CASSASGGYNEQFF
TRBD2,.,TRBJ2-2,TRBV5-1,TGCGCCAGCAGAGGTAGCGGGAGTACCGGGGAGCTGTTTTTT,CASRGSGSTGELFF
TRBD2,.,TRBJ2-5,TRBV5-1,TGCGCCAGCAGCTTGGTTTCAGGACTAGCGGGAGAGACCCAGTACTTC,CASSLVSGLAGETQYF
.,.,TRBJ1-1,TRBV10-3,TGTGCCATCAGTGAGTGGGTACAGGGCGCTGAAGCTTTCTTT,CAISEWVQGAEAFF
.,.,TRBJ1-2,TRBV28,TGTGCCAGCACCTTAGGAGGGGGGCCCGAAGCTGGCTACACCTTC,CASTLGGGPEAGYTF
.,.,TRBJ2-3,TRBV7-9,TGTGCCAGCAGCAAGGTAGCGGGACAGACATCAGATACGCAGTATTTT,CASSKVAGQTSDTQYF
.,.,TRBJ1-1,TRBV5-1,TGCGCCAGCAGCCCGGGACACGAGAACACTGAAGCTTTCTTT,CASSPGHENTEAFF
TRBD1,.,TRBJ2-1,TRBV7-3,TGTGCCAGCAGCTCTGACAGGGCCCATGAGCAGTTCTTC,CASSSDRAHEQFF
.,few,TRBJ2-1,TRBV5-1,TGCGCCAGCAGCTTGTCCGGCTTAGCATCCCAAGGGTACCAGTTCTTC,CASSLSGLASQGYQFF
TRBD1,once,TRBJ2-7,TRBV7-9,TGTGCCAGCAGCTTAGGACAGGGATTTACCTACGAGCAGTACTTC,CASSLGQGFTYEQYF
.,.,TRBJ2-1,TRBV14,TGTGCCAGCAGCCAAGTTCCAGGGTCCTACAATGAGCAGTTCTTC,CASSQVPGSYNEQFF
.,few,TRBJ2-7,TRBV7-6,TGTGCCAGCAGCTTTTACGTGGGACCCGAGGGAGGCGAGCAGTACTTC,CASSFYVGPEGGEQYF
.,many,TRBJ2-7,TRBV27,TGTGCCACCCAGATGCTCGGGAACTCCTACGAGCAGTACTTC,CATQMLGNSYEQYF
.,.,TRBJ2-2,TRBV11-3,TGTGCCAGCAGCACTGGGACGTTCGGGACCGGGGAGCTGTTTTTT,CASSTGTFGTGELFF
.,.,TRBJ1-5,TRBV18,TGTGCCAGCTCACCGTTCCAGGATAGCAATCAGCCCCAGCATTTT,CASSPFQDSNQPQHF
TRBD2,few,TRBJ2-7,TRBV4-2,TGTGCCAGCAGCCAAGTCCCCGCTAGCGGGCTCTACGAGCAGTACTTC,CASSQVPASGLYEQYF
TRBD1,.,TRBJ2-3,TRBV27,TGTGCCAGCAGTTTCCACGACGGGACAGGGGGCGCGGATACGCAGTATTTT,CASSFHDGTGGADTQYF
.,.,TRBJ1-2,TRBV5-1,TGCGCCAGCGGATCAGCTAACTATGGCTACACCTTC,CASGSANYGYTF
.,.,TRBJ1-1,TRBV6-5,TGTGCCAGCAGCTCCCCGGGACAAGTGAACACTGAAGCTTTCTTT,CASSSPGQVNTEAFF
TRBD2,.,TRBJ2-2,TRBV11-3,TGTGCCAGCAGCTTCGGACTAGGAGACACCGGGGAGCTGTTTTTT,CASSFGLGDTGELFF
.,.,TRBJ1-1,TRBV7-9,TGTGCCAGCAGCCTGGGACTGATGAACACTGAAGCTTTCTTT,CASSLGLMNTEAFF
TRBD1,.,TRBJ1-1,TRBV5-1,TGCGCCAGCACCCCTGGGACAGGGGGCGAGAAAGCTTTCTTT,CASTPGTGGEKAFF
.,few,TRBJ1-2,TRBV5-1,TGCGCCAGCAGCTTACAGATGGGAGGAGGTGGCTACACCTTC,CASSLQMGGGGYTF
.,.,TRBJ2-7,TRBV6-1,TGTGCCAGCAGTGGCTACTACGAGCAGTACTTC,CASSGYYEQYF
TRBD2,many,TRBJ2-4,TRBV2,TGTGCCAGCAGTGAAGGTCTAGCGGGAGCCAAAAACATTCAGTACTTC,CASSEGLAGAKNIQYF
.,.,TRBJ2-7,TRBV6-6,TGTGCCAGCAGTTACATGGGCAACGAGCAGTACTTC,CASSYMGNEQYF
.,.,TRBJ1-2,TRBV7-8,TGTGCCAGCAGCTTAGGGAGGGGCGCGGGGGGCTACACCTTC,CASSLGRGAGGYTF
.,.,TRBJ1-1,TRBV10-3,TGTGCCATCAGGATGGGGGGGCGAGACATGAACACTGAAGCTTTCTTT,CAIRMGGRDMNTEAFF
.,.,TRBJ2-7,TRBV25-1,TGTGCCAGCAGTGGTGTCGGGGAATACGAGCAGTACTTC,CASSGVGEYEQYF
TRBD1,.,TRBJ2-5,TRBV10-1,TGCGCCAGCAGCTCCAAACGGACAGGGGGAGAGACCCAGTACTTC,CASSSKRTGGETQYF
TRBD1,.,TRBJ1-5,TRBV6-5,TGTGCCAGCAGCCCTGACAGGGGTCACAATCAGCCCCAGCATTTT,CASSPDRGHNQPQHF
.,.,TRBJ2-7,TRBV5-1,TGCGCCAGCAGCGAGGACTCTATCTCCTACGAGCAGTACTTC,CASSEDSISYEQYF
TRBD1,.,TRBJ2-2,TRBV5-1,TGCGCCAGCAGCTTGGCCGACAGGGTTGGCACCGGGGAGCTGTTTTTT,CASSLADRVGTGELFF
.,.,TRBJ2-1,TRBV11-2,TGTGCCAGCAGCTCCCACAGGGCGAATGAGCAGTTCTTC,CASSSHRANEQFF
TRBD1,.,TRBJ1-5,TRBV4-1,TGCGCCAGCAGCTGCGACGCCATGCGGACAGGGGACAATCAGCCCCAGCATTTT,CASSCDAMRTGDNQPQHF
.,once,TRBJ2-3,TRBV18,TGTGCCAGCTCACGGACTAACACAGATACGCAGTATTTT,CASSRTNTDTQYF
TRBD1,.,TRBJ1-5,TRBV2,TGTGCCAGCAGTCAGACAGGGAACAATCAGCCCCAGCATTTT,CASSQTGNNQPQHF
.,few,TRBJ1-1,TRBV19,TGTGCCAGTAGGAAGGACAGAGACACTGAAGCTTTCTTT,CASRKDRDTEAFF
.,.,TRBJ1-1,TRBV28,TGTGCCAGCAGTCCTATGGGGAACACTGAAGCTTTCTTT,CASSPMGNTEAFF
.,.,TRBJ2-7,TRBV25-1,TGTGCCAGCAGTGTCGGCGGATCCTACGAGCAGTACTTC,CASSVGGSYEQYF
.,.,TRBJ2-5,TRBV7-2,TGTGCCAGCAGCGGGCAGGGATTTGTTCCCCAGTACTTC,CASSGQGFVPQYF
.,.,TRBJ2-6,TRBV11-2,TGTGCCAGCACCCTCGCCGGGGCCAACGTCCTGACTTTC,CASTLAGANVLTF
TRBD1,once,TRBJ2-7,TRBV19,TGTGCCAGTAGTATGTACGTAGGGGGACAGGGATTCGAGCAGTACTTC,CASSMYVGGQGFEQYF
.,.,TRBJ2-1,TRBV5-1,TGCGCCAGCAGCTTGGGTCTAGAGTACAATGAGCAGTTCTTC,CASSLGLEYNEQFF